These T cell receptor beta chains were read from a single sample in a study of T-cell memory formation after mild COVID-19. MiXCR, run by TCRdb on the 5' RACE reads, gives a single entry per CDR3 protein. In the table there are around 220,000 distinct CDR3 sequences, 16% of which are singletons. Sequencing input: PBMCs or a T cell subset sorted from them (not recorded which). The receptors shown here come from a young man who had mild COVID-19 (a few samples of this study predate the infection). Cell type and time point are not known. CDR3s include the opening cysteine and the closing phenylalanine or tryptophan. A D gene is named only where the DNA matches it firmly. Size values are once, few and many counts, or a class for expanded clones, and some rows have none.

cdr3_nt: TGTGCCACCCTAGACCGATACACCGGGGAGCTGTTTTTT
cdr3_aa: CATLDRYTGELFF
d_call: NA
clone_size: few
v_call: TRBV19
j_call: TRBJ2-2

cdr3_nt: TGTGCCAGCAGTTTGACAGGGGCCTTCTCTGGCTACACCTTC
cdr3_aa: CASSLTGAFSGYTF
d_call: TRBD1
clone_size: few
v_call: TRBV28
j_call: TRBJ1-2

cdr3_nt: TGTGCCAGCAGCGGACCTGGCAGACCGGGGAAATACAATGAGCAGTTCTTC
cdr3_aa: CASSGPGRPGKYNEQFF
d_call: NA
clone_size: many
v_call: TRBV5-6
j_call: TRBJ2-1

cdr3_nt: TGTGCCAGCAGCTTCCTCAGCGGGGGGGGAGGAGAGACCCAGTACTTC
cdr3_aa: CASSFLSGGGGETQYF
d_call: TRBD2
clone_size: few
v_call: TRBV7-6
j_call: TRBJ2-5

cdr3_nt: TGTGCCAGCAGCGCCCACGGGACAGAGAACACTGAAGCTTTCTTT
cdr3_aa: CASSAHGTENTEAFF
d_call: TRBD1
clone_size: NA
v_call: TRBV9
j_call: TRBJ1-1

cdr3_nt: TGTGCCAGCAGTTCCATCCAGTCAGATACGCAGTATTTT
cdr3_aa: CASSSIQSDTQYF
d_call: NA
clone_size: once
v_call: TRBV6-5
j_call: TRBJ2-3

cdr3_nt: TGTGCCAGTGGGGACAGCGACTCTGGAAACACCATATATTTT
cdr3_aa: CASGDSDSGNTIYF
d_call: TRBD1
clone_size: few
v_call: TRBV5-6
j_call: TRBJ1-3

cdr3_nt: TGCAGTGCTAAAGGACGGGAGACCCAGTACTTC
cdr3_aa: CSAKGRETQYF
d_call: NA
clone_size: few
v_call: TRBV20-1
j_call: TRBJ2-5

cdr3_nt: TGTGCCAGCAGCGTAGAGGACAGGTCATCCTATGGCTACACCTTC
cdr3_aa: CASSVEDRSSYGYTF
d_call: TRBD1
clone_size: few
v_call: TRBV9
j_call: TRBJ1-2

cdr3_nt: TGCAGTGCTCAAGGGGACCCAACCAACCAAGAGACCCAGTACTTC
cdr3_aa: CSAQGDPTNQETQYF
d_call: NA
clone_size: NA
v_call: TRBV20-1
j_call: TRBJ2-5

cdr3_nt: TGCGCCAGCGCGACCCTAACGGGGAATGAGCAGTTCTTC
cdr3_aa: CASATLTGNEQFF
d_call: NA
clone_size: few
v_call: TRBV5-1
j_call: TRBJ2-1

cdr3_nt: TGTGACAGCAGTCGGGGAGGGGAGCAGTTCTTC
cdr3_aa: CDSSRGGEQFF
d_call: TRBD2
clone_size: NA
v_call: TRBV5-6
j_call: TRBJ2-1

cdr3_nt: TGCGCCAGCAGCCCCCTACTACGAGGGGGCACAGATACGCAGTATTTT
cdr3_aa: CASSPLLRGGTDTQYF
d_call: NA
clone_size: NA
v_call: TRBV5-1
j_call: TRBJ2-3

cdr3_nt: TGCGCCAGCAGCTTTTCGGGGGCGGACACTGAAGCTTTATTT
cdr3_aa: CASSFSGADTEALF
d_call: NA
clone_size: NA
v_call: TRBV5-1
j_call: TRBJ1-1

cdr3_nt: TGTGCCAGCAAGGGGACTATCACCCAAGAGACCCAGTACTTC
cdr3_aa: CASKGTITQETQYF
d_call: TRBD2
clone_size: few
v_call: TRBV6-2/TRBV6-3
j_call: TRBJ2-5

cdr3_nt: TGTGCCAGCAGCTCCCAGCGGGGCGGTTACGAGCAGTACTTC
cdr3_aa: CASSSQRGGYEQYF
d_call: TRBD2
clone_size: NA
v_call: TRBV7-2
j_call: TRBJ2-7

cdr3_nt: TGTGCCAGCAGCGTAGTGGGGACGTCTAATGAAAAACTGTTTTTT
cdr3_aa: CASSVVGTSNEKLFF
d_call: NA
clone_size: NA
v_call: TRBV9
j_call: TRBJ1-4

cdr3_nt: TGCGCCAGCAGCCCCAGACAGGAGTCCGGCTACACCTTC
cdr3_aa: CASSPRQESGYTF
d_call: NA
clone_size: many
v_call: TRBV5-1
j_call: TRBJ1-2

cdr3_nt: TGTGCCAGCAGCGTAGCCTCCCCGACAGATACGCAGTATTTT
cdr3_aa: CASSVASPTDTQYF
d_call: NA
clone_size: few
v_call: TRBV7-6
j_call: TRBJ2-3

cdr3_nt: TGTGCCAGCAGTTTAGCCTTACAGGGGACTGGCTACACCTTC
cdr3_aa: CASSLALQGTGYTF
d_call: TRBD1
clone_size: few
v_call: TRBV12-3/TRBV12-4
j_call: TRBJ1-2

cdr3_nt: TGTGCCAGCAGGGGCGGGACAGCTAACACCGGGGAGCTGTTTTTT
cdr3_aa: CASRGGTANTGELFF
d_call: NA
clone_size: few
v_call: TRBV15
j_call: TRBJ2-2

cdr3_nt: TGTGCCAGCAGCGTCCTCGCGGCATTCAACACCGGGGAGCTGTTTTTT
cdr3_aa: CASSVLAAFNTGELFF
d_call: NA
clone_size: NA
v_call: TRBV2
j_call: TRBJ2-2

cdr3_nt: TGTGCCAGCTCACCACGGGGGCCAGTCGCTATGGCGCAGTATTTT
cdr3_aa: CASSPRGPVAMAQYF
d_call: NA
clone_size: few
v_call: TRBV18
j_call: TRBJ2-3

cdr3_nt: TGTGCCAGCAGCTTAGGGGGCTGGGGGGAAAACATTCAGTACTTC
cdr3_aa: CASSLGGWGENIQYF
d_call: NA
clone_size: NA
v_call: TRBV7-2
j_call: TRBJ2-4

cdr3_nt: TGCAGTGCTAGTCTACCCCTGAGGGTCCAAGAGACCCAGTACTTC
cdr3_aa: CSASLPLRVQETQYF
d_call: NA
clone_size: few
v_call: TRBV20-1
j_call: TRBJ2-5

cdr3_nt: TGTGCCATCAGTGTGGACCTGAACACTGAAGCTTTCTTT
cdr3_aa: CAISVDLNTEAFF
d_call: NA
clone_size: NA
v_call: TRBV10-3
j_call: TRBJ1-1

cdr3_nt: TGTGCCAGCTCACCAATGTTGGGGTTAGGCCAGCCCCAGCATTTT
cdr3_aa: CASSPMLGLGQPQHF
d_call: NA
clone_size: NA
v_call: TRBV18
j_call: TRBJ1-5

cdr3_nt: TGTGCCAGCAGTGGACAGGGGGCGCGGGGGAAGGTGTTTTTT
cdr3_aa: CASSGQGARGKVFF
d_call: TRBD1
clone_size: NA
v_call: TRBV2
j_call: TRBJ2-2

cdr3_nt: TGTGCCAGCAGAGGACAGCAGAACACCGGGGAGCTGTTTTTT
cdr3_aa: CASRGQQNTGELFF
d_call: NA
clone_size: many
v_call: TRBV12-3/TRBV12-4
j_call: TRBJ2-2

cdr3_nt: TGTGCCAGCAGTTTAGTCACGTTGGCAGCTTTCTTT
cdr3_aa: CASSLVTLAAFF
d_call: NA
clone_size: few
v_call: TRBV28
j_call: TRBJ1-1